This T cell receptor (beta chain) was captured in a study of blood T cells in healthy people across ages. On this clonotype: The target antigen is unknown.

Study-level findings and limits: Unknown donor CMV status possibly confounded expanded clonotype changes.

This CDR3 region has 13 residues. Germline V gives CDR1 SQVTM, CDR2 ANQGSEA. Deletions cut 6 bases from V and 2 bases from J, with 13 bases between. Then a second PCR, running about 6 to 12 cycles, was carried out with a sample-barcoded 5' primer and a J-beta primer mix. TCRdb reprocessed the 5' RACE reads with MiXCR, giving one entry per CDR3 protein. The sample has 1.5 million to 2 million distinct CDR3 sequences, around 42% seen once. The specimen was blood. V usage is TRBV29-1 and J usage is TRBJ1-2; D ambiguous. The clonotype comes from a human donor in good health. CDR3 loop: CSVSPVLNYGYTF. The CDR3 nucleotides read TGCAGCGTGAGCCCGGTCCTGAACTATGGCTACACCTTC.